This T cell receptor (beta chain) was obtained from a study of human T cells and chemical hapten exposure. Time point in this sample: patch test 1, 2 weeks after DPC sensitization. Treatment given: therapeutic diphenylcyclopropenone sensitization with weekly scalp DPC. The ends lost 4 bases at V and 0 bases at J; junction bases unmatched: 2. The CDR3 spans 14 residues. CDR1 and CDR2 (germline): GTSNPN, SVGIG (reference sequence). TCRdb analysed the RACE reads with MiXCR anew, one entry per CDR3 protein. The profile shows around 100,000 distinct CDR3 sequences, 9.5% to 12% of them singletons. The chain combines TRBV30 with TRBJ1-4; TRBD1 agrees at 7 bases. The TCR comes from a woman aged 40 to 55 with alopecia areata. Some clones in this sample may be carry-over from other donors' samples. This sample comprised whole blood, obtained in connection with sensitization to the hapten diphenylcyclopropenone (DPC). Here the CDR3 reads CAWTGTATNEKLFF. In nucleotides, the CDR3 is TGTGCCTGGACGGGGACAGCAACTAATGAAAAACTGTTTTTT.